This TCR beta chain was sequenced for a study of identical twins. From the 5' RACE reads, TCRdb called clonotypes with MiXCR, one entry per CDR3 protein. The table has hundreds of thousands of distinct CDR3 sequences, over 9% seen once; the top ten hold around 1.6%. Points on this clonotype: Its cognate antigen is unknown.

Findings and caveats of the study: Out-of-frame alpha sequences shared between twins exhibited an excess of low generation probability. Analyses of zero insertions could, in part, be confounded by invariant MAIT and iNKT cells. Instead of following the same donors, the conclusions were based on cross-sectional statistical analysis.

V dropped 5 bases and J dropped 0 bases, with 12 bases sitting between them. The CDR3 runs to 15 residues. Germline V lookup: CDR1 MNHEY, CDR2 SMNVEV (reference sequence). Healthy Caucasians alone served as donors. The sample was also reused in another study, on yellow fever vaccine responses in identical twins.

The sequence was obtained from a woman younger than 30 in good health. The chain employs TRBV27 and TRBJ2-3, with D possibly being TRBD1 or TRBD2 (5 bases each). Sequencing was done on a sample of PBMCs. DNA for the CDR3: TGTGCCAGCAGTCCCTCCTGGGGGAGCACAGATACGCAGTATTTT. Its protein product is CASSPSWGSTDTQYF.